The 12 T cell receptor beta chains reported below all come from one sample, sequenced in a study of CD8+ T cells in alopecia areata. As to treatment: oral pan-JAK inhibitor, 5-10 mg twice daily. RNA, once extracted, was reverse transcribed into cDNA for use as the sequencing template. Profiled with immunoSEQ multiplex PCR; TCRdb holds only in-frame clones, not every one. The table has some 190,000 clones, roughly three fifths seen once. Specimen: CD4+ T cells sorted from blood, collected at week 4, from a patient treated with tofacitinib. Every receptor here comes from a human donor with alopecia areata.

In the case of this clone: One end of the junction does not line up with germline, which may come from a read error. The chain uses TRBV29-1 and TRBJ1-1; TRBD1 might be the D (5 bases). The germline V gene has CDR1 SQVTM and CDR2 ANQGSEA. The length of the CDR3 is 11 residues. The CDR3 DNA reads as TGCAGTGTTGCCAGGGTCACTGAAGCTTTCTTT. It codes for CSVARVTEAFF.

The gene calls are TRBV5-1 and TRBJ1-5; D is possibly TRBD1 (6 bases). Germline V gene lookup returns CDR1 SGHRS and CDR2 YFSETQ. The CDR3 covers 15 residues. V was shortened by 1 base and J by 10 bases, with 18 bases between the two germline ends. DNA of the CDR3: TGCGCCAGCAGCTTGCGGGGCAGGGGCCTGGAACCCCAGCATTTT. Encoded protein: CASSLRGRGLEPQHF.

This chain joins TRBV28 and TRBJ2-2; D possibly corresponds to TRBD1 (6 bases). Germline-derived CDR1 and CDR2 are MDHEN and SYDVKM. Trimming took 3 bases from V and 6 from J, leaving 14 bases between them. The CDR3 has 15 residues. For the CDR3, the DNA is TGTGCCAGCAGTTTGGTTCCAGGGGCGGCCGGGGAGCTGTTTTTT. The encoded protein is CASSLVPGAAGELFF.

The J gene is TRBJ1-3, the V gene TRBV7-2; the D gene is possibly TRBD1 (6 bases). Germline CDR1 reads SGHTA; CDR2 reads FQGNSA. The CDR3 is 14 amino acids. Trimming left V 8 bases short and J 0 bases short, with 11 bases between. CDR3 loop: CASGGRNSGNTIYF. CDR3 DNA sequence: TGTGCCAGCGGGGGGCGAAACTCTGGAAACACCATATATTTT. Together with reference TRBV7-2 and TRBJ1-3, the CDR3 gives the full variable domain: GAGVSQSPSNKVTEKGKDVELRCDPISGHTALYWYRQSLGQGLEFLIYFQGNSAPDKSGLPSDRFSAERTGGSVSTLTIQRTQQEDSAVYLCASGGRNSGNTIYFGEGSWLTVV.

The gene calls are TRBV29-1 and TRBJ2-7, with TRBD2 identical over 8 bases. Per the germline V gene, CDR1 is SQVTM and CDR2 is ANQGSEA. The V and J ends lost 7 bases and 2 bases, in that order; junction bases with no gene match: 7. This CDR3 has 13 residues. DNA for the CDR3: TGCAGCGCCAGCGGGAGCGTGCCCTACGAGCAGTACTTC. Translation gives CSASGSVPYEQYF.

This chain uses TRBV2 with TRBJ1-1; D possibly corresponds to TRBD1 (6 bases). Germline assignment: CDR1 SNHLY and CDR2 FYNNEI. V was shortened by 8 bases and J by 1 base, with 11 bases between the two germline ends. This CDR3 has 13 residues. The chain's CDR3 is CASGDNKNTEAFF. In nucleotides, the CDR3 is TGTGCCAGCGGGGACAACAAGAACACTGAAGCTTTCTTT.

The chain carries TRBV4-1 and TRBJ2-1; D remains unclear. Trimming removed 0 bases from V and 10 bases from J, with 10 bases in between. This CDR3 is 13 amino acids long. From germline, CDR1 is MGHRA and CDR2 YSYEKL. CDR3 in amino acids: CASSQDSVGEQFF. As DNA, the CDR3 is TGCGCCAGCAGCCAAGATTCGGTCGGGGAGCAGTTCTTC.

The chain carries TRBV29-1 and TRBJ2-3, with TRBD2 as a possible D gene (6 bases). The CDR3 totals 13 residues. Trimming pared 6 bases from V and 3 bases from J, leaving 13 bases between. Germline lookup yields CDR1 SQVTM and CDR2 ANQGSEA. This chain's CDR3 is CSVRAGTTDTQYF. In DNA form, the CDR3 reads TGCAGCGTGCGCGCCGGGACTACAGATACGCAGTATTTT.

V and J are TRBV6-5 and TRBJ2-5; 7 nucleotides align to TRBD1. V was pared by 5 bases and J by 7 bases, with 7 bases of the junction left unmatched. CDR1 is MNHEY and CDR2 is SVGAGI in the germline V gene. The CDR3 loop spans 13 amino acids. CDR3 DNA: TGTGCCAGCAGTAGGACAGGCCCGGGGACCCAGTACTTC. Amino acids: CASSRTGPGTQYF.

This clone was counted a few times. The gene calls are TRBV4-3 and TRBJ2-4; TRBD2 is a possible D gene (6 bases). V lost 4 bases and J 3 bases, leaving 22 bases between the germline ends. The CDR3 sequence is 18 residues long. Germline V gives CDR1 LGHNA, CDR2 YSLEER. CDR3 protein: CASSRERGIVEGKNIQYF. The CDR3 DNA reads as TGCGCCAGCAGCCGAGAACGGGGGATAGTAGAGGGCAAAAACATTCAGTACTTC.

This chain joins TRBV30 and TRBJ2-1; TRBD1 might be the D (5 bases). V lost 3 bases to trimming and J lost 1 base, with 7 bases between them. CDR3 size: 13 residues. Per germline, CDR1 GTSNPN and CDR2 SVGIG (reference sequence). In DNA, the CDR3 is TGTGCCTGGAGAGGGGCATCCTACAATGAGCAGTTCTTC. As protein: CAWRGASYNEQFF. The entire variable domain, with the rest obtained from reference TRBV30 and TRBJ2-1, is as follows: SQTIHQWPATLVQPVGSPLSLECTVEGTSNPNLYWYRQAAGRGLQLLFYSVGIGQISSEVPQNLSASRPQDRQFILSSKKLLLSDSGFYLCAWRGASYNEQFFGPGTRLTVL.

The genes are TRBV29-1 and TRBJ2-5; the D gene is possibly TRBD1 (7 bases). This CDR3 is built from 14 residues. The V end lost 6 bases, the J end lost 7 bases, and 21 bases lay between the germline ends. The V gene's germline CDR1 is SQVTM and CDR2 ANQGSEA. DNA of the CDR3: TGCAGCGTGACGCGGGACAGTAAGAAGGGGACCCAGTACTTC. Its translation: CSVTRDSKKGTQYF. Full variable domain (outside the CDR3, taken from reference TRBV29-1 and TRBJ2-5): SAVISQKPSRDICQRGTSLTIQCQVDSQVTMMFWYRQQPGQSLTLIATANQGSEATYESGFVIDKFPISRPNLTFSTLTVSNMSPEDSSIYLCSVTRDSKKGTQYFGPGTRLLVL.